The 2 T cell receptor beta chains listed next were all sequenced from one sample in a study of blood T cell repertoires in COVID-19. The data were produced by immunoSEQ multiplex PCR, yet TCRdb's version contains in-frame clones alone and is incomplete. The sample has approximately 210,000 clones; approximately 86% are singletons. What was sequenced was PBMCs or T cells enriched from blood (not recorded which). All receptors derive from a woman aged 50 to 65 with acute COVID-19.

The V and J genes are TRBV27 and TRBJ2-7; D possibly corresponds to TRBD1 (6 bases). The CDR3 covers 15 residues. Germline-derived CDR1 and CDR2 are MNHEY and SMNVEV (reference sequence). V lost 3 bases and J 1 base, leaving 13 bases between the germline ends. The CDR3 coding sequence is TGTGCCAGCAGTTTCGACAGGCTAACTTCCTACGAGCAGTACTTC. This translates into CASSFDRLTSYEQYF.

The chain links TRBV6-2 or TRBV6-3 to TRBJ2-1, with 11 positions matching TRBD2. V shed 5 bases and J 3 bases; nucleotides not matched to a gene: 15. The CDR3 extends over 19 amino acids. Germline loops: CDR1 MNHEY, CDR2 SVGEGT. CDR3 sequence reads: CASSTTVTSGSGGYNEQFF. CDR3 in DNA: TGTGCCAGCAGTACCACCGTTACTAGCGGGAGCGGGGGCTACAATGAGCAGTTCTTC.